Below, 10 T cell receptor beta chains from the same sample are listed, as sequenced in a study of T cell clones after liver transplantation. Method: immunoSEQ multiplex PCR; TCRdb's copy keeps in-frame clones and lacks some. The sample holds around 97,000 clones; 80% to 90% are singletons and the top ten take less than 3%. Sequencing was performed on CD4+ T cells from blood, taken around 50 months after liver transplant. The receptor set was obtained from a human patient who received a liver transplant. Some T cells may be provided by the graft donor.

The chain links TRBV18 to TRBJ1-2; weak D call: TRBD1 (5 bases). Trimming shortened V by 3 bases and J by 7 bases, and 12 bases separated the two germline ends. Germline V lookup: CDR1 KGHSH, CDR2 LQKENI. This CDR3 contains 13 residues. The CDR3 DNA sequence: TGTGCCAGCTCACCGTCGGGGGAATCTGGCTACACCTTC. It codes for CASSPSGESGYTF.

V gene TRBV6-4 combines with J gene TRBJ2-1, with 12 bases that match TRBD2. The CDR3 consists of 15 residues. J lost 10 bases, V lost 5 bases, and 9 bases had no gene match. Germline CDR1 reads MRHNA; CDR2 reads SNTAGT. CDR3 coding DNA: TGTGCCAGCAGTCAACGGACTAGCGGGATTGGCGAGCAGTTCTTC. It yields the protein CASSQRTSGIGEQFF.

This chain connects TRBV28 to TRBJ2-6, with TRBD2 as a possible D gene (7 bases). The germline CDR1 and CDR2 sequences are MDHEN and SYDVKM. Trimming removed 7 bases from V and 2 bases from J, with 12 bases in between. This CDR3 contains 15 residues. The CDR3 is CASNMGGPGANVLTF. CDR3 bases: TGTGCCAGCAATATGGGGGGGCCTGGGGCCAACGTCCTGACTTTC.

The J gene is TRBJ2-3, the V gene TRBV5-1; D is uncertain. V lost 3 bases to trimming and J lost 6 bases, with 14 bases between them. This CDR3 is 14 amino acids long. Germline-derived CDR1 and CDR2 are SGHRS and YFSETQ. CDR3 sequence reads: CASSSGPTSDTQYF. CDR3 DNA sequence: TGCGCCAGCAGCTCCGGACCAACTTCGGATACGCAGTATTTT.

This sequence joins TRBV20-1 and TRBJ2-3; D not certain. The CDR3 has 11 residues. CDR1 and CDR2 from the germline V gene are DFQATT and SNEGSKA (reference sequence). Between the trimmed V and J ends, which lost 5 bases and 4 bases, there was a span of 7 bases. The CDR3 spells CSARRADTQYF. Written as DNA, the CDR3 is TGCAGTGCTCGAAGGGCAGATACGCAGTATTTT.

The chain is built from TRBV29-1 and TRBJ1-5; possibly TRBD1 for D (5 bases). There are 13 residues in the CDR3. Trimming stripped 6 bases from V and 3 bases from J, with 12 bases between. CDR1 and CDR2 from the germline V gene are SQVTM and ANQGSEA. DNA of the CDR3: TGCAGCGTCGCACCAGGGCCCAATCAGCCCCAGCATTTT. Translating it yields CSVAPGPNQPQHF.

V and J are TRBV7-3 and TRBJ2-1, with 9 bases aligning to TRBD1. This CDR3 is 17 amino acids long. V lost 5 bases, J lost 6 bases, and 14 bases stayed unmatched. In germline, CDR1 is SGHTA, CDR2 FQGTGA. CDR3 in amino acids: CASSPLATGTGTNEQFF. The CDR3 DNA reads TGTGCCAGCAGCCCGCTAGCCACCGGGACAGGGACCAATGAGCAGTTCTTC.

The chain recombines TRBV30 with TRBJ1-2; a possible D gene is TRBD1 (5 bases). Germline CDR1 GTSNPN, CDR2 SVGIG (reference sequence). CDR3 length: 12 amino acids. V lost 2 bases and J 4 bases, leaving 8 bases between the germline ends. In nucleotides, the CDR3 is TGTGCCTGGAGTCGGGGCCTCTATGGCTACACCTTC. It codes for CAWSRGLYGYTF.

This clone was recorded only once. For the CDR3, the DNA is TGTGCCAGCAGTTACATGGGGTTAAATGAAAAACTGTTTTTT. Amino acids: CASSYMGLNEKLFF. The rearrangement links TRBV6-5 to TRBJ1-4, with unresolved D. Germline CDR1 MNHEY, CDR2 SVGAGI. V was shortened by 2 bases and J by 5 bases, with 9 bases between the two germline ends. The CDR3 has 14 residues.

This chain joins TRBV27 and TRBJ2-7; D possibly matches TRBD1 or TRBD2 (5 bases each). V lost 5 bases and J 2 bases, leaving 19 bases between the germline ends. Germline V gene sequence: CDR1 MNHEY, CDR2 SMNVEV (reference sequence). The CDR3 covers 16 residues. Written as DNA, the CDR3 is TGTGCCAGCAGTAAAGTTGGGGGTTCTGGACCCTACGAGCAGTACTTC. Translation: CASSKVGGSGPYEQYF.